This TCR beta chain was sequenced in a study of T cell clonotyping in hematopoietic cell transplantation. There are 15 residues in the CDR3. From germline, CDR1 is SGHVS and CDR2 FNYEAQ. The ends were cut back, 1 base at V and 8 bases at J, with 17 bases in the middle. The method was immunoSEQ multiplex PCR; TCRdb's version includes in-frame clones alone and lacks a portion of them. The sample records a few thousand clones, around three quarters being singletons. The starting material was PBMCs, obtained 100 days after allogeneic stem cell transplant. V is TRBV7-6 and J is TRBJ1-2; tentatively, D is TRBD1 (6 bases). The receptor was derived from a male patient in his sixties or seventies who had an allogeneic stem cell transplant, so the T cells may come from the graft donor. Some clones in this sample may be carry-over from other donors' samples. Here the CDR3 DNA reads TGTGCCAGCAGCTTAGATGGAGGGGGGCTTGAAGGCTACACCTTC. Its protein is CASSLDGGGLEGYTF.